The T cell receptor (beta chain) described here comes from a study of T cell responses to AZD1222 COVID-19 vaccine. The V end lost 8 bases, the J end lost 0 bases, and 11 bases lay between the germline ends. The CDR3 consists of 14 residues. Per the germline V gene, CDR1 is MDHEN and CDR2 is SYDVKM. Sequencing used immunoSEQ multiplex PCR; TCRdb keeps in-frame clones, though not all of them. The table lists 100,000 to 120,000 clones, around 90% of them singletons. This TCR was sampled from an adult in good health. The V and J genes are TRBV28 and TRBJ1-3; D gene uncertain. Material: peripheral blood, obtained on day 0 of MenACWY control vaccination. CDR3: CASLAEGSGNTIYF. In DNA, the CDR3 is TGTGCCAGCCTCGCTGAGGGCTCTGGAAACACCATATATTTT.